The 32 T cell receptor beta chains below were found in one sample sequenced in a study of cytomegalovirus exposure and HLA in healthy donors. It was with 60 Vbeta and 13 Jbeta primers that the PCR ran. Libraries were prepared by immunoSEQ multiplex PCR; TCRdb keeps only in-frame clonotypes and omits some of them. Of about 52,000 clones listed, roughly 73% are singletons. What was sequenced was PBMCs. These receptors all come from a man aged 18 to 30 in good health and CMV-seronegative.

V and J are TRBV15 and TRBJ2-7, with unresolved D. The CDR3 covers 12 residues. Trimming took 5 bases from V and 0 from J, leaving 5 bases between them. Germline values: CDR1 LNHNV, CDR2 YYDKDF (reference sequence). CDR3 DNA: TGTGCCACCAGCGGCAACTCCTACGAGCAGTACTTC. It specifies CATSGNSYEQYF.

The chain recombines TRBV11-1 with TRBJ1-1, with 10 bases that match TRBD1. The CDR3 extends over 13 amino acids. After removal of 4 bases from V and 8 bases from J, the junction contained 4 bases not matched to a gene. Germline CDR1 reads SGHAT; CDR2 reads FQDESV (reference sequence). The CDR3 is CASSSQTGGEAFF. CDR3 in DNA: TGTGCCAGCAGCTCCCAGACAGGGGGCGAAGCTTTCTTT.

The CDR3, as DNA: TGTGCCACCCGAGGGGGGGGACAGGGCTACAATGAGCAGTTCTTC. Its protein is CATRGGGQGYNEQFF. The chain is built from TRBV28 and TRBJ2-1, with 9 nucleotides matching TRBD1. Germline V lookup: CDR1 MDHEN, CDR2 SYDVKM. CDR3 length: 15 amino acids. V shed 10 bases and J 3 bases; nucleotides not matched to a gene: 10.

The chain carries TRBV6-5 and TRBJ2-7; TRBD2 matches at 11 bases. Germline V gives CDR1 MNHEY, CDR2 SVGAGI. The CDR3 is made up of 15 amino acids. J lost 6 bases, V lost 0 bases, and 4 bases had no gene match. CDR3 nucleotides: TGTGCCAGCAGTTACTCGGTAGCGGGAGGGATCGAGCAGTACTTC. It yields the protein CASSYSVAGGIEQYF.

The chain joins TRBV5-1 to TRBJ2-7, with 9 positions matching TRBD1. Germline CDR1 is SGHRS and CDR2 is YFSETQ. The CDR3 sequence is 14 residues long. Unmatched junction bases numbered 4, after V lost 4 bases and J lost 2 bases. The CDR3 sequence is CASSQGQGPYEQYF. The CDR3 nucleotides are TGCGCCAGCAGCCAGGGACAGGGTCCCTACGAGCAGTACTTC.

In DNA form, the CDR3 reads TGCAGCGTTGCCAGGGGGAACACTGAAGCTTTCTTT. This translates into CSVARGNTEAFF. J is TRBJ1-1 and V is TRBV29-1; a possible D gene is TRBD1 (6 bases). The CDR3 spans 12 residues. CDR1 is SQVTM and CDR2 is ANQGSEA in the germline V gene. Trimming took off 4 bases at V and 1 base at J, with 7 bases between the two ends. Supplemented by reference TRBV29-1 and TRBJ1-1, the full variable domain reads SAVISQKPSRDICQRGTSLTIQCQVDSQVTMMFWYRQQPGQSLTLIATANQGSEATYESGFVIDKFPISRPNLTFSTLTVSNMSPEDSSIYLCSVARGNTEAFFGQGTRLTVV.

The chain carries TRBV4-1 and TRBJ2-7; no clear D gene. This CDR3 has 13 amino acids. Germline loops: CDR1 MGHRA, CDR2 YSYEKL. Trimming cost V 3 bases and J 3 bases, with 9 bases left between them. The CDR3 sequence is CASSQSRSYEQYF. The CDR3 DNA follows: TGCGCCAGCAGCCAGTCAAGGAGCTACGAGCAGTACTTC.

V usage is TRBV29-1 and J usage is TRBJ2-7; weak D call: TRBD2 (7 bases). This CDR3 is 15 amino acids long. Trimming cost V 6 bases and J 3 bases, with 21 bases left between them. The germline V gene has CDR1 SQVTM and CDR2 ANQGSEA. The CDR3 region is CSVKLLGGANYEQYF. The CDR3 DNA reads as TGCAGCGTCAAATTATTGGGGGGGGCAAACTACGAGCAGTACTTC.

The rearrangement joins TRBV25-1 to TRBJ1-1; D not resolved. Germline-derived CDR1 and CDR2 are MGHDK and SYGVNS. The CDR3 has 15 residues. V was trimmed by 6 bases and J by 3 bases, leaving 17 bases between them. CDR3 residues: CASRYGGGSYTEAFF. As DNA, the CDR3 is TGTGCCAGCAGATACGGAGGTGGCAGCTACACTGAAGCTTTCTTT. The full variable domain, with the rest looked up from reference TRBV25-1 and TRBJ1-1, is EADIYQTPRYLVIGTGKKITLECSQTMGHDKMYWYQQDPGMELHLIHYSYGVNSTEKGDLSSESTVSRIRTEHFPLTLESARPSHTSQYLCASRYGGGSYTEAFFGQGTRLTVV.

CDR3 loop: CASSPSQNTEAFF. The DNA of the CDR3 is TGTGCCAGCTCACCTTCCCAGAACACTGAAGCTTTCTTT. The chain is built from TRBV18 and TRBJ1-1; the D is unclear. Germline CDR1 reads KGHSH; CDR2 reads LQKENI. The CDR3 runs 13 residues. Trimming took off 3 bases at V and 1 base at J, with 6 bases between the two ends.

In nucleotides, the CDR3 is TGTGCCTGGGGGGAGGGAATTTCTTCACCCCTCCACTTT. This sequence encodes CAWGEGISSPLHF. The V call is TRBV30, the J call TRBJ1-6; D remains ambiguous. V lost 5 bases and J lost 9, with 14 bases in between. This CDR3 is 13 amino acids long. The V gene's germline CDR1 is GTSNPN and CDR2 SVGIG (reference sequence).

This clone has just one count. V usage is TRBV6-5 and J usage is TRBJ1-1, with D perhaps matching TRBD1 (5 bases). This CDR3 region has 14 residues. Germline V CDR1 and CDR2: MNHEY, SVGAGI. The V gene lost 2 bases and the J gene lost 5 bases, with 12 bases spanning the gap. This chain's CDR3 is CASSYRGRETEAFF. For the CDR3, the DNA is TGTGCCAGCAGTTACAGGGGAAGGGAAACTGAAGCTTTCTTT.

Written as DNA, the CDR3 is TGCAGCGTTGCGGGGTCCTTAACCTACGAGCAGTACTTC. Translating it yields CSVAGSLTYEQYF. V usage is TRBV29-1 and J usage is TRBJ2-7; perhaps TRBD2 as D (5 bases). The CDR3 loop spans 13 amino acids. V gave up 4 bases and J gave up 2 bases, with 12 bases separating them. From germline, CDR1 is SQVTM and CDR2 ANQGSEA.

This sequence joins TRBV11-2 and TRBJ1-1; a possible D gene is TRBD1 (5 bases). Trimming shortened V by 5 bases and J by 0 bases, and 13 bases separated the two germline ends. Germline CDR1 and CDR2: SGHAT and FQNNGV. The CDR3 is 15 amino acids. DNA of the CDR3: TGTGCCAGCAGCCGCTACGACAGACTGAACACTGAAGCTTTCTTT. The encoded protein is CASSRYDRLNTEAFF. Together with reference TRBV11-2 and TRBJ1-1, the CDR3 gives the full variable domain: EAGVAQSPRYKIIEKRQSVAFWCNPISGHATLYWYQQILGQGPKLLIQFQNNGVVDDSQLPKDRFSAERLKGVDSTLKIQPAKLEDSAVYLCASSRYDRLNTEAFFGQGTRLTVV.

The V call is TRBV28, the J call TRBJ1-3, with a possible D match to TRBD1 (6 bases). There are 16 residues in the CDR3. Germline V gives CDR1 MDHEN, CDR2 SYDVKM. V shed 5 bases and J shed 0 bases, with 14 bases lying between them. The CDR3 sequence: CASSTRRGSSGNTIYF. In nucleotides, the CDR3 is TGTGCCAGCAGTACACGTAGGGGGAGCTCTGGAAACACCATATATTTT.

This chain connects TRBV30 to TRBJ1-6, with 7 bases matching TRBD1. The CDR3 covers 15 residues. Germline V lookup: CDR1 GTSNPN, CDR2 SVGIG (reference sequence). V lost 2 bases, J lost 9 bases, and 10 bases stayed unmatched. The CDR3 here is CAWSPPDRDGSPLHF. The CDR3 region has the DNA TGTGCCTGGAGTCCACCAGACAGGGATGGTTCACCCCTCCACTTT.

CDR3 sequence: CAIMQGASNEQYF. CDR3 DNA: TGTGCCATCATGCAGGGGGCGAGCAACGAGCAGTACTTC. The V and J genes are TRBV10-3 and TRBJ2-7; TRBD1 matches at 8 bases. CDR3 size: 13 residues. V shed 7 bases, J shed 5 bases, and the junction held 7 bases outside the gene matches. Looked up from germline, CDR1 is ENHRY and CDR2 is SYGVKD.

About this clone: The junction differs from germline at one of its ends, possibly a read error. CDR3 DNA: TGTGCCAGCAGAGAAGGTCAGACTAGCGGGTACGAGCAGTACTTC. Amino acids: CASREGQTSGYEQYF. The chain uses TRBV6-1 and TRBJ2-7; TRBD2 agrees at 10 bases. Germline-derived CDR1 and CDR2 are MNHNS and SASEGT. This CDR3 region has 15 residues.

The genes are TRBV30 and TRBJ1-2, with D perhaps matching TRBD1 (5 bases). Germline lookup yields CDR1 GTSNPN and CDR2 SVGIG (reference sequence). Trimming cost V 1 base and J 4 bases, with 7 bases left between them. The length of the CDR3 is 12 residues. This chain's CDR3 is CAWSGGGYGYTF. In DNA form, the CDR3 reads TGTGCCTGGAGTGGGGGCGGCTATGGCTACACCTTC.

The genes are TRBV4-1 and TRBJ1-1; D gene ambiguous. The CDR3 consists of 14 residues. V dropped 1 base and J dropped 0 bases, with 6 bases sitting between them. Germline CDR1 and CDR2: MGHRA and YSYEKL. The CDR3 loop reads CASSQVSVNTEAFF. The CDR3 coding sequence is TGCGCCAGCAGCCAAGTTTCGGTGAACACTGAAGCTTTCTTT.

V is TRBV15 and J is TRBJ2-5; 7 bases match TRBD1. The CDR3 sequence is 15 residues long. The V gene end was trimmed by 1 base and the J gene end by 1 base; junction bases not matched to a gene: 3. Germline CDR1 LNHNV, CDR2 YYDKDF (reference sequence). This chain's CDR3 is CATSRVGDSQETQYF. The CDR3 nucleotides are TGTGCCACCAGCAGAGTGGGGGACAGCCAAGAGACCCAGTACTTC. The full variable domain, rest sourced from reference TRBV15 and TRBJ2-5, is DAMVIQNPRYQVTQFGKPVTLSCSQTLNHNVMYWYQQKSSQAPKLLFHYYDKDFNNEADTPDNFQSRRPNTSFCFLDIRSPGLGDTAMYLCATSRVGDSQETQYFGPGTRLLVL.

The J gene is TRBJ1-1, the V gene TRBV4-1; 7 nucleotides align to TRBD1. The V gene's germline CDR1 is MGHRA and CDR2 YSYEKL. After removal of 5 bases from V and 1 base from J, the junction contained 10 bases not matched to a gene. CDR3 length equals 16 residues. This CDR3 reads CASSRRGDSPNTEAFF. CDR3 sequence (DNA): TGCGCCAGCAGCAGACGTGGGGACAGCCCGAACACTGAAGCTTTCTTT.

This clone has more than one count but fewer than ten. The J gene is TRBJ2-7, the V gene TRBV28; D perhaps matches TRBD1 (6 bases). The germline V and J ends were trimmed by 5 bases and 6 bases, with 11 bases remaining between them. The CDR3 contains 12 residues. The germline V gene encodes CDR1 MDHEN and CDR2 SYDVKM. CDR3 loop: CASSLTGGEQYF. Here the CDR3 DNA reads TGTGCCAGCAGTCTGACAGGAGGCGAGCAGTACTTC.

V usage is TRBV4-3 and J usage is TRBJ2-2, with 9 bases fitting TRBD2. The CDR3 has 17 residues. V lost 2 bases to trimming and J lost 6 bases; unmatched junction nucleotides: 10. Per the germline V gene, CDR1 is LGHNA and CDR2 is YSLEER. CDR3 amino acids: CASSQSKGLAWAGELFF. The CDR3 region has the DNA TGCGCCAGCAGCCAATCGAAGGGACTAGCTTGGGCCGGGGAGCTGTTTTTT.

V usage is TRBV7-2 and J usage is TRBJ2-5; TRBD2 aligns across 11 bases. The J call may be in error: the DNA end matches TRBJ2-7 better. There are 14 residues in the CDR3. Germline CDR1 reads SGHTA; CDR2 reads FQGNSA. The CDR3 nucleotides read TGTGCCAGCAGCAATAGCGGGAGGGCCTACGAGCAGTACTTC. Amino acid sequence: CASSNSGRAYEQYF.

V and J are TRBV4-3 and TRBJ2-1, with 7 positions matching TRBD2. This CDR3 contains 16 residues. Germline V gene sequence: CDR1 LGHNA, CDR2 YSLEER. The ends lost 1 base at V and 0 bases at J; junction bases unmatched: 3. CDR3 DNA: TGCGCCAGCAGCCAAGGAGGCGGGAGCTCCTACAATGAGCAGTTCTTC. Its protein product is CASSQGGGSSYNEQFF.

The DNA for the CDR3 is TGTGCCAGCAGCTTAGGGAATAGGGGACAAGAGACCCAGTACTTC. Protein sequence: CASSLGNRGQETQYF. The chain has TRBV11-3 and TRBJ2-5; D is perhaps TRBD1 (5 bases). V was cut by 1 base and J by 2 bases, with 11 bases left in between. The length of the CDR3 is 15 residues. CDR1 and CDR2 from the germline V gene are SGHNT and YENEEA. Filled out from reference TRBV11-3 and TRBJ2-5, the complete variable domain reads EAGVVQSPRYKIIEKKQPVAFWCNPISGHNTLYWYLQNLGQGPELLIRYENEEAVDDSQLPKDRFSAERLKGVDSTLKIQPAELGDSAVYLCASSLGNRGQETQYFGPGTRLLVL.

The chain recombines TRBV5-1 with TRBJ2-7; 11 bases map to TRBD1. Per germline, CDR1 SGHRS and CDR2 YFSETQ. The CDR3 has 15 amino acids. V was clipped by 7 bases and J by 3 bases; unmatched bases: 9. The CDR3 here is CASDPGTGGIYEQYF. In nucleotides, the CDR3 is TGCGCCAGCGATCCCGGGACAGGGGGAATCTACGAGCAGTACTTC.

This clone was seen a handful of times. The gene calls are TRBV7-8 and TRBJ2-7, with D perhaps matching TRBD1 (6 bases). Germline V gene data show CDR1 as SGHVS and CDR2 as FQNEAQ. Trimming shortened V by 4 bases and J by 3 bases, and 7 bases separated the two germline ends. The CDR3 is 12 residues long. CDR3 sequence: CASSSQGYEQYF. In DNA, the CDR3 is TGTGCCAGCAGCTCACAGGGCTACGAGCAGTACTTC.

The V call is TRBV5-1, the J call TRBJ2-7, with TRBD1 as a possible D gene (6 bases). The CDR3 is made up of 15 amino acids. Germline CDR1 is SGHRS and CDR2 is YFSETQ. V was pared by 1 base and J by 2 bases, with 13 bases between. Here the CDR3 DNA reads TGCGCCAGCAGCTTGATCGGGACACCAACCTACGAGCAGTACTTC. Protein sequence: CASSLIGTPTYEQYF.

Only a few counts were recorded for this clone. The chain has TRBV1 and TRBJ2-1; the D segment call TRBD2 is taken from the table without a DNA check. TRBV1 is assigned pseudogene status. The CDR3 has 17 residues. CDR3 amino acids: CTSSQDKAGLQDNEQFF. The CDR3 DNA is TGCACCAGCAGCCAAGATAAAGCGGGACTACAGGACAATGAGCAGTTCTTC.

The V call is TRBV30, the J call TRBJ1-6; 9 bases are a match to TRBD1. Trimming cost V 2 bases and J 9 bases; bases outside gene matches: 5. The CDR3 length is 14 residues. Germline V gene lookup returns CDR1 GTSNPN and CDR2 SVGIG (reference sequence). The CDR3, as DNA: TGTGCCTGGAGTCGGACAGGGGACTCTTCACCCCTCCACTTT. Translation: CAWSRTGDSSPLHF.